The 6 T cell receptor beta chains listed next were all sequenced from one sample in a study of human T cells and chemical hapten exposure. Regarding time point: patch test 2, 6 weeks after DPC sensitization. Sample treatment: therapeutic diphenylcyclopropenone sensitization with weekly scalp DPC. TCRdb ran MiXCR on the RACE reads and lists one entry per CDR3 protein. The table includes some 71,000 distinct CDR3 sequences, about 9.3% detected once. Here the sequenced sample was whole blood, taken in connection with sensitization to the hapten diphenylcyclopropenone (DPC). All receptors derive from a woman aged 45-60 years with alopecia areata. Some clones in this sample may be carry-over from other donors' samples.

This clonotype was observed many times. This chain links TRBV7-2 with TRBJ2-3; TRBD1 is a possible D gene (6 bases). The V gene's germline CDR1 is SGHTA and CDR2 FQGNSA. This CDR3 has 12 residues. V shed 1 base and J shed 8 bases, with 7 bases lying between them. CDR3 loop: CASSLVGGTQYF. The CDR3 DNA is TGTGCCAGCAGCTTAGTAGGGGGTACGCAGTATTTT.

The rearrangement uses TRBV4-1 and TRBJ1-1; D is unresolved. Per the germline V gene, CDR1 is MGHRA and CDR2 is YSYEKL. The CDR3 is 16 amino acids. Trimming removed 1 base at V and 2 bases at J, with 14 bases between. The CDR3 DNA is TGCGCCAGCAGCCAAGGGGTCGGAACCACAAACACTGAAGCTTTCTTT. It codes for CASSQGVGTTNTEAFF.

This clonotype was picked up a small number of times. The J gene is TRBJ2-7, the V gene TRBV29-1; D uncertain. The ends were cut back, 4 bases at V and 1 base at J, with 5 bases in the middle. This CDR3 has 11 amino acids. From germline, CDR1 is SQVTM and CDR2 ANQGSEA. The CDR3 coding sequence is TGCAGCGTTGTTCAGTCCTACGAGCAGTACTTC. This encodes CSVVQSYEQYF.

The genes are TRBV28 and TRBJ1-6; D remains unclear. The length of the CDR3 is 13 residues. The V gene lost 6 bases and the J gene lost 10 bases, with 13 bases spanning the gap. Looked up from germline, CDR1 is MDHEN and CDR2 is SYDVKM. DNA of the CDR3: TGTGCCAGCAGAAGGGCCGGCGGCTCACCCCTCCACTTT. Protein sequence: CASRRAGGSPLHF.

This clonotype occurred a few times. The CDR3 DNA sequence: TGTGCCATCAGTGAGACTAGCGGGGAGGGGCAGTTCTTC. This sequence encodes CAISETSGEGQFF. The V and J genes are TRBV10-3 and TRBJ2-1, with 10 bases that match TRBD2. The V gene's germline CDR1 is ENHRY and CDR2 SYGVKD. The CDR3 consists of 13 residues. After removal of 2 bases from V and 12 bases from J, the junction contained 4 bases not matched to a gene.

V and J are TRBV12-3 or TRBV12-4 and TRBJ1-2; 12 bases fit TRBD1. V lost 6 bases to trimming and J lost 3 bases; unmatched junction nucleotides: 8. This CDR3 region has 16 residues. CDR3: CASRTTGTGGDYGYTF. The CDR3 DNA follows: TGTGCCAGCAGGACAACCGGGACAGGGGGCGACTATGGCTACACCTTC.